What follows is one TCR beta chain and its context. Antigen specificity is unknown. This specimen belongs to a study of Ad26.COV2.S vaccination and SARS-CoV-2 variants. Overall study: The Ad26.COV2.S arm of the COV1001 trial was where the donor was placed.

Overall study results and limits: Reports say spike-specific CD8+ and CD4+ T cell responses covered substantial breadth after vaccination. Vaccine recipients had higher spike-specific TCR breadth than placebo recipients. Breadth of non-spike TCRs did not differ between vaccinees and placebo recipients.

The V gene end was trimmed by 7 bases and the J gene end by 0 bases; junction bases not matched to a gene: 5. CDR3 length: 14 residues. The germline V gene encodes CDR1 GTSNPN and CDR2 SVGIG (reference sequence). This sample's treatment: about 20 received Ad26.COV2.S at low or high dose, single or two shots; about 5 received placebo; per-sample allocation not given. Sampling occurred on day 63 after the first vaccine or placebo injection. The data were produced by immunoSEQ multiplex PCR, yet TCRdb's version contains in-frame clones alone and is incomplete. Of about 440,000 clones detected, roughly 89% appear once; the ten largest clones hold roughly 13%.

Material: peripheral blood, obtained in a trial of Ad26.COV2.S vaccine versus placebo. The rearrangement joins TRBV30 to TRBJ2-3; 9 bases are a match to TRBD2. The sequence was collected from a person aged 18 to 65 who received the Ad26.COV2.S COVID-19 vaccine or a placebo. The CDR3 DNA reads TGTGCCTCCAAGCGGGGGGAGAGCACAGATACGCAGTATTTT. Protein: CASKRGESTDTQYF.